This T cell receptor beta chain is from a study of OX40 agonist ivuxolimab in advanced cancers. About the research overall: There were three patients with partial responses, one having hepatocellular carcinoma and two cutaneous melanoma. Study findings and constraints: Within 6 weeks, CD4+ and CD8+ blood T cells expanded clonally at 0.1 to 3.0 mg/kg.

Patients were ruled out by autoimmune disease history or systemic immunosuppression. TCRdb keeps only in-frame clones here, not all; method: immunoSEQ multiplex PCR. There are about 90,000 clones in the sample; roughly 90% occur only once, and about 0.3% lies in the top ten. As to this clone: Its antigen is not known.

Sequenced material: CD4+ or CD8+ T cells sorted from blood, taken in a trial of the OX40 agonist ivuxolimab. This TCR was recovered from an adult with an advanced solid tumor such as melanoma, head and neck, liver or kidney cancer.

The CDR3 is CASSLAWTDLYEQYF. The CDR3 DNA reads as TGTGCCAGCAGCTTAGCTTGGACAGACCTCTACGAGCAGTACTTC. The chain links TRBV7-2 to TRBJ2-7; a weak D match, TRBD1 (6 bases). This CDR3 region has 15 residues. Germline CDR1 SGHTA, CDR2 FQGNSA. With 0 bases removed from V and 3 bases from J, the gap between germline ends came to 12 bases.